The subject of this entry is one T cell receptor beta chain. This clone was counted once. The antigen this receptor binds is unknown. Per-base qualities were not stored, and no clone one base away is much larger. The immunoSEQ Assay, a bias-controlled multiplex PCR, was used to amplify TCRbeta CDR3 regions from genomic DNA. The authors' analysis ran thus. Nucleated cell counts per sample were estimated from amplification of reference gene primers within the assay. To quantify the absolute abundance of each unique TCRbeta CDR3 rearrangement, sequence reads were collapsed and filtered. Productive Simpson clonality was computed per sample as the square root of Simpson's diversity index over productive rearrangements. TCRdb limited this immuneACCESS table to in-frame rearrangements with V and J called. A share of clones is missing; checked studies link under half to unresolved V genes, and the rest is unexplained. V, J and clone size were drawn from that table, and D and trimming were deduced from the DNA. The sample table records 400,000 or so clones; approximately 86% of these occur just once. The top ten clonotypes cover around 2.9% of the sample.

Collaborating institutions collected whole blood in K2EDTA tubes following their own protocols. Collaborator samples were shipped for TCRbeta analysis as frozen whole blood, isolated PBMCs, or DNA extracted from either sample type. The data were taken from a study of blood T cell repertoires in COVID-19 (TCRdb year 2020). For the study in its entirety: Samples covering the acute and convalescent phases of COVID-19 were provided by collaborators in the United States, Italy and Spain. The material from the prospective study consisted of cDNA or gDNA derived from T cells, B-cell-depleted T cells, or PBMCs. The dataset comprised deeply sampled blood TCRbeta repertoires from subjects exposed to, actively infected with, or recovered from COVID-19. The repertoires were released in a freely available public database intended as a resource for research on the immune response to SARS-CoV-2. Samples came from the ongoing ImmuneRACE study (first 160 participants) plus 1,254 subjects from 6 global collaborators. A de-identified subject ID, COVID-19 status, age in years and sex were almost always included in the sample metadata. Where HLA class I and class II types were available, the types were taken from metadata supplied by the sample provider, not from assay-based typing.

Unmatched junction bases come to 7, with V trimmed by 3 bases and J by 2 bases. For CDR1 and CDR2, the germline V gene (reference sequence) lists DFQATT and SNEGSKA. The CDR3 measures 15 amino acids from cysteine to phenylalanine. Only the CDR3 portion is preserved as DNA: 45 bases, with reading frame beginning at the first base. Summary of the overall study and its limitations: The quantity of clinical and demographic metadata differed by source and by participant and was supplied without curation.

The rearranged chain carries TRBV20-1 and TRBJ2-5, and TRBD2 matches 9 of the central bases. The sample taken for sequencing was peripheral blood. This sequence was found in a human donor in a cohort sampled during active COVID-19. The nucleotides are TGCAGTGCTAGTGGGCTAGCGGGGCATCAAGAGACCCAGTACTTC. It is translated as CSASGLAGHQETQYF.